This passage covers 28 T cell receptor beta chains from one sample sequenced in a study of spatial heterogeneity in lung cancer. TCRdb analysed the 5' RACE reads with MiXCR anew, one entry per CDR3 protein. The sample has approximately 8,800 distinct CDR3 sequences; 5.4% are singletons. Their antigen targets remain unknown. Time point in this sample: sample taken at primary tumor resection. Findings and limits, study-wide: Mutation counts in tumors were tracked by counts of expanded intratumoral alpha and beta TCRs.

The material was lung tumor tissue, obtained at surgery. The receptors here all came from a male donor with early-stage non-small cell lung cancer.

This clonotype was detected ten times or more. The rearrangement links TRBV7-6 to TRBJ1-6; 7 bases match TRBD1. This CDR3 is built from 15 residues. Germline values: CDR1 SGHVS, CDR2 FNYEAQ. V was clipped by 4 bases and J by 4 bases; unmatched bases: 4. The CDR3, as DNA: TGTGCCAGCAGCTCGATGACAGGGTATAATTCACCCCTCCACTTT. This codes for CASSSMTGYNSPLHF.

This clonotype appeared many times. This chain links TRBV7-2 with TRBJ1-5, with D unclear. Germline-derived CDR1 and CDR2 are SGHTA and FQGNSA. CDR3 size: 14 residues. The germline V and J ends were trimmed by 2 bases and 5 bases, with 10 bases remaining between them. CDR3 nucleotide sequence: TGTGCCAGCAGCTTAAGTCGGGCGGATCAGCCCCAGCATTTT. This translates into CASSLSRADQPQHF.

This clonotype has just a few counts. The chain has TRBV18 and TRBJ2-1; a weak D match, TRBD2 (6 bases). In germline, CDR1 is KGHSH, CDR2 LQKENI. Trimming pared 2 bases from V and 3 bases from J, leaving 11 bases between. The CDR3 covers 15 residues. As DNA, the CDR3 is TGTGCCAGCTCACCAACGGGAGCGGTCTACAATGAGCAGTTCTTC. This codes for CASSPTGAVYNEQFF.

This clonotype was recorded at least ten times. The chain uses TRBV3-1 and TRBJ1-2, with D unclear. V lost 2 bases, J lost 0 bases, and 4 bases lay in between. In germline, CDR1 is LGHDT, CDR2 YNNKEL (reference sequence). CDR3 length: 13 amino acids. CDR3 DNA sequence: TGTGCCAGCAGCCAAAGTGCTAACTATGGCTACACCTTC. This translates into CASSQSANYGYTF.

The table lists this clonotype with a few counts. This sequence joins TRBV2 and TRBJ1-4; TRBD1 is a possible D gene (6 bases). CDR1 and CDR2 from the germline V gene are SNHLY and FYNNEI. With 4 bases removed from V and 7 bases from J, the gap between germline ends came to 10 bases. This CDR3 is 13 amino acids long. The CDR3 DNA reads TGTGCCAGCAGTGGGGGGGCTGGTGAAAAACTGTTTTTT. This translates into CASSGGAGEKLFF.

This clonotype occurred many times. The chain uses TRBV3-1 and TRBJ2-7; 9 bases align to TRBD2. V was pared by 4 bases and J by 0 bases, with 4 bases of the junction left unmatched. The length of the CDR3 is 15 residues. Germline V gives CDR1 LGHDT, CDR2 YNNKEL (reference sequence). The CDR3 DNA follows: TGTGCCAGCAGCCTAGCGGGGGCCATCTCCTACGAGCAGTACTTC. It yields the protein CASSLAGAISYEQYF.

The rearrangement uses TRBV7-2 and TRBJ1-2; TRBD1 aligns across 8 bases. The length of the CDR3 is 16 residues. The trim removed 1 base at V and 4 bases at J, leaving 8 bases unmatched. The germline V gene encodes CDR1 SGHTA and CDR2 FQGNSA. CDR3: CASSLESGGSVYGYTF. CDR3 DNA: TGTGCCAGCAGCTTAGAGTCAGGGGGCTCGGTCTATGGCTACACCTTC. Complete variable domain (other parts from reference TRBV7-2 and TRBJ1-2): GAGVSQSPSNKVTEKGKDVELRCDPISGHTALYWYRQSLGQGLEFLIYFQGNSAPDKSGLPSDRFSAERTGGSVSTLTIQRTQQEDSAVYLCASSLESGGSVYGYTFGSGTRLTVV.

This clonotype came up a few times. The genes are TRBV19 and TRBJ1-5; D gene unclear. Per the germline V gene, CDR1 is LNHDA and CDR2 is SQIVND (reference sequence). The V and J ends lost 6 bases and 1 base respectively, with 7 bases between them. The CDR3 consists of 13 residues. As DNA, the CDR3 is TGTGCCAGTAGGGGCCAGAGCAATCAGCCCCAGCATTTT. It yields the protein CASRGQSNQPQHF.

This clonotype was seen ten or more times. This chain connects TRBV5-1 to TRBJ2-7, with D unclear. Per germline, CDR1 SGHRS and CDR2 YFSETQ. CDR3 length equals 12 residues. V was clipped by 0 bases and J by 4 bases, with 5 bases between them. The CDR3 sequence: CASSLDGYEQYF. CDR3 nucleotide sequence: TGCGCCAGCAGCTTGGACGGGTACGAGCAGTACTTC.

This clonotype was counted ten times or more. This may be a read error, as it is one base from a much larger clone. This chain links TRBV6-1 with TRBJ2-7, with TRBD1 matching 8 bases. CDR1 is MNHNS and CDR2 is SASEGT in the germline V gene. CDR3 length: 14 amino acids. With 5 bases clipped from V and 6 bases from J, the junction kept 9 bases outside the gene matches. The CDR3 region has the DNA TGTGCCAGCAGTCCCAGACAGGGGCCCTGCGAGCAGTACTTC. As protein: CASSPRQGPCEQYF.

The chain has TRBV2 and TRBJ2-7; D may match TRBD1 or TRBD2 (5 bases each). This CDR3 spans 14 amino acids. V lost 6 bases and J lost 2, with 14 bases in between. Germline CDR1 is SNHLY and CDR2 is FYNNEI. CDR3 nucleotide sequence: TGTGCCAGCAGGAGGGGAGCTGGACCCTACGAGCAGTACTTC. It yields the protein CASRRGAGPYEQYF.

This clonotype ranks as medium-sized. The chain recombines TRBV5-4 with TRBJ2-5; a weak D match, TRBD2 (6 bases). Trimming left V 5 bases short and J 5 bases short, with 19 bases between. The germline V gene has CDR1 SGHNT and CDR2 YYREEE (reference sequence). The CDR3 contains 15 residues. CDR3 residues: CASSFTPSAGETQYF. CDR3 DNA sequence: TGTGCCAGCAGTTTTACCCCTAGCGCAGGGGAGACCCAGTACTTC.

This clonotype occurred many times. The gene calls are TRBV10-2 and TRBJ1-5; possible D gene TRBD1, 5 bases. The CDR3 loop spans 13 amino acids. CDR1 and CDR2 (germline): WSHSY, SAAADI. V gave up 7 bases and J gave up 4 bases, with 11 bases separating them. The CDR3 DNA reads TGCGCCAGCACCGAACAGGAAAATCAGCCCCAGCATTTT. It codes for CASTEQENQPQHF.

This clonotype was seen a handful of times. The chain couples TRBV29-1 to TRBJ2-6; D uncertain. Germline CDR1 SQVTM, CDR2 ANQGSEA. This CDR3 region has 12 residues. CDR3: CSASRGANVLTF. CDR3 DNA: TGCAGTGCGTCTAGGGGGGCCAACGTCCTGACTTTC.

By proportion, this clonotype is large (0.1 to 1%). The rearrangement links TRBV6-2 or TRBV6-3 to TRBJ2-1; 11 nucleotides align to TRBD2. CDR1 and CDR2 from the germline V gene are MNHEY and SVGEGT. The V gene end was trimmed by 4 bases and the J gene end by 12 bases; junction bases not matched to a gene: 8. This CDR3 spans 14 amino acids. The CDR3 bases are TGTGCCAGCAGTTCCCCGACTAGCGGGGTTGGGCAGTTCTTC. Translated: CASSSPTSGVGQFF.

This clonotype has a handful of counts. V and J are TRBV27 and TRBJ1-4, with unresolved D. In germline, CDR1 is MNHEY, CDR2 SMNVEV (reference sequence). V was clipped by 3 bases and J by 3 bases, with 14 bases between them. This CDR3 is 16 amino acids long. In DNA, the CDR3 is TGTGCCAGCAGTTTGAATCGGCTCTCAGCTAATGAAAAACTGTTTTTT. Residues: CASSLNRLSANEKLFF.

This clonotype is labeled medium-sized. The chain carries TRBV27 and TRBJ1-1, with D possibly TRBD1 on 6 matching bases. The CDR3 runs 14 residues. The V end was cut by 8 bases, the J end by 0 bases, with 13 bases between. Germline V gene data show CDR1 as MNHEY and CDR2 as SMNVEV (reference sequence). The CDR3 loop reads CASSMGQVNTEAFF. The CDR3 DNA is TGTGCCAGCTCGATGGGACAAGTGAACACTGAAGCTTTCTTT.

On this clonotype: It may be a read error: a sequence one base away is much more abundant. The V gene is TRBV7-8, the J gene TRBJ2-1; maybe TRBD2 (6 bases). The CDR3 is made up of 15 amino acids. Between the trimmed V and J ends, which lost 2 bases and 6 bases, there was a span of 14 bases. CDR1 and CDR2 (germline): SGHVS, FQNEAQ. The CDR3 reads CASSLKGPSANEQFF. The CDR3 DNA is TGTGCCAGCAGCTTAAAAGGCCCTAGCGCCAATGAGCAGTTCTTC.

Sample share makes this clonotype medium-sized. This chain links TRBV4-3 with TRBJ1-2; no reliable D call. The CDR3 length is 15 residues. CDR1 is LGHNA, CDR2 YSLEER, per germline. V dropped 1 base and J dropped 0 bases, with 9 bases sitting between them. CDR3 sequence reads: CASSQVGNPNYGYTF. CDR3 DNA: TGCGCCAGCAGCCAAGTCGGAAACCCTAACTATGGCTACACCTTC.

This clonotype counts as medium-sized (0.01 to 0.1%). V usage is TRBV20-1 and J usage is TRBJ2-3, with 7 positions matching TRBD2. The CDR3 is made up of 14 amino acids. The junction had 8 bases not matched to a gene; V was cut back by 8 bases and J by 0 bases. Germline V lookup: CDR1 DFQATT, CDR2 SNEGSKA (reference sequence). The CDR3 DNA sequence: TGCAGTCTCACTAGCGCCTCTAGCACAGATACGCAGTATTTT. This codes for CSLTSASSTDTQYF.

This clonotype was recorded at least ten times. The chain has TRBV28 and TRBJ2-5; weak D call: TRBD2 (5 bases). Germline loops: CDR1 MDHEN, CDR2 SYDVKM. The CDR3 runs to 15 residues. V was clipped by 5 bases and J by 0 bases, with 13 bases between them. The DNA for the CDR3 is TGTGCCAGCAGTCCAAGGACTGAGTACCAAGAGACCCAGTACTTC. Its translation is CASSPRTEYQETQYF.

Many counts were recorded for this clonotype. The chain joins TRBV20-1 to TRBJ2-5, with 7 nucleotides matching TRBD1. Germline V lookup: CDR1 DFQATT, CDR2 SNEGSKA (reference sequence). The CDR3 contains 13 residues. The trim removed 7 bases at V and 5 bases at J, leaving 10 bases unmatched. Written as DNA, the CDR3 is TGCAGTGGGGGAAGGGGGCTCGGTGAGACCCAGTACTTC. This codes for CSGGRGLGETQYF.

This clonotype has a count of ten or more. This chain links TRBV7-8 with TRBJ2-2; perhaps TRBD2 as D (5 bases). There are 14 residues in the CDR3. Germline CDR1 is SGHVS and CDR2 is FQNEAQ. The V end was cut by 0 bases, the J end by 5 bases, with 7 bases between. The CDR3 sequence is CASSLATGTGELFF. DNA of the CDR3: TGTGCCAGCAGCTTAGCGACGGGAACCGGGGAGCTGTTTTTT.

This clonotype was seen ten or more times. The V call is TRBV12-3 or TRBV12-4, the J call TRBJ2-3; D unclear. Trimming took off 3 bases at V and 6 bases at J, with 13 bases between the two ends. This CDR3 is built from 14 residues. CDR3 in DNA: TGTGCCAGCAGTTTGCGAGCCCTGGTGGATACGCAGTATTTT. It codes for CASSLRALVDTQYF.

This clonotype was found many times. The chain uses TRBV6-5 and TRBJ1-2; D is uncertain. Germline loops: CDR1 MNHEY, CDR2 SVGAGI. V lost 2 bases and J 6 bases, leaving 10 bases between the germline ends. This CDR3 has 13 amino acids. Here the CDR3 DNA reads TGTGCCAGCAGTTACATGGCTGTGGATGGCTACACCTTC. This sequence encodes CASSYMAVDGYTF.

Notes on this clonotype: This clone may be a read error of a much larger clone one base away. The rearrangement joins TRBV14 to TRBJ2-1, with D possibly TRBD1 on 6 matching bases. The CDR3 runs to 15 residues. CDR1 and CDR2 from the germline V gene are SGHDN and FVKESK. The CDR3 DNA reads as TGTGTCAGCAGCCGCACAGGGTGGACCTACAATGAGCAGTTCTTC. Translation: CVSSRTGWTYNEQFF. The full variable domain, rest sourced from reference TRBV14 and TRBJ2-1, is EAGVTQFPSHSVIEKGQTVTLRCDPISGHDNLYWYRRVMGKEIKFLLHFVKESKQDESGMPNNRFLAERTGGTYSTLKVQPAELEDSGVYFCVSSRTGWTYNEQFFGPGTRLTVL.

At least ten counts were recorded for this clonotype. The V and J genes are TRBV7-9 and TRBJ1-3, with a possible D match to TRBD1 (6 bases). Trimming cost V 5 bases and J 6 bases, with 17 bases left between them. The CDR3 is 15 amino acids. Germline-derived CDR1 and CDR2 are SEHNR and FQNEAQ (reference sequence). CDR3 nucleotides: TGTGCCAGCAGCCCATGGACAGCGGTGGAAAACACCATATATTTT. Protein: CASSPWTAVENTIYF.

In this sample, this clonotype turned up many times. The chain recombines TRBV21-1 with TRBJ1-4; TRBD1 is the table's D call and was not checked against the DNA. TRBV21-1 is a recognized pseudogene. This CDR3 is 16 amino acids long. CDR3 nucleotides: TGTGCCAGCAGCGGTACAGGGGTAGCGACTAATGAAAAACTGTTTTTT. It codes for CASSGTGVATNEKLFF.